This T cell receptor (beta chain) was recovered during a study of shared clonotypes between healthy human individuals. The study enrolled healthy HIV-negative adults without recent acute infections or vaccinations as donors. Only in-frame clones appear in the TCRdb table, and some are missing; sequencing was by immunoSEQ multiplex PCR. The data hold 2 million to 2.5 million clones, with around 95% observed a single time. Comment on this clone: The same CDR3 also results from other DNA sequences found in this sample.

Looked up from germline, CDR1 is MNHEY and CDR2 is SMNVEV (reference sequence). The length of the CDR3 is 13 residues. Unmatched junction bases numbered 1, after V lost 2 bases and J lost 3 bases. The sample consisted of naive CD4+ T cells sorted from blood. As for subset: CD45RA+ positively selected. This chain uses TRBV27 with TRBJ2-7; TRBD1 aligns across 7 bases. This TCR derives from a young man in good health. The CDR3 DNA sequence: TGTGCCAGCAGTTTAAGACAGGGCTACGAGCAGTACTTC. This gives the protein CASSLRQGYEQYF.